The TCR beta chain described here comes from a study of naive and memory T cell subsets. Note on this clonotype: Its antigen is not known.

This CDR3 spans 11 amino acids. Germline V CDR1 and CDR2: MNHEY, SVGEGT. The V and J ends lost 7 bases and 7 bases respectively, with 8 bases between them. Study outcomes and limitations: Between naive and memory subsets, TCR abundance power law exponents differed. Diversity fell and Gini index rose from naive through CM, EM, EMRA.

Two oligonucleotides, mixed equimolar, formed the beta constant-region primer covering TRBC1 and TRBC2. A 12-nucleotide UMI and the SP2 primer were added to the cDNA 3' end by oligonucleotide ligation. TCRdb re-called the UMI-ligation and nested PCR reads with MiXCR, one entry per CDR3 protein. The data hold 140,000 to 150,000 distinct CDR3 sequences, with about 18% observed a single time. The sequence derives from a human donor in good health. The genes are TRBV6-2 or TRBV6-3 and TRBJ2-1, with D unclear. The specimen was naive CD4+ T cells from blood. The CDR3 here is CASTFRNEQFF. In DNA, the CDR3 is TGTGCCAGCACCTTCCGGAATGAGCAGTTCTTC.